The rows below give T cell receptor beta chains drawn from one sample of a study of blood T cell repertoires in COVID-19. Only in-frame clones appear in the TCRdb table, and some are missing; sequencing was by immunoSEQ multiplex PCR. The data hold 150,000 or so clones, with 75% to 80% observed a single time. The sequenced sample consisted of PBMCs or T cells enriched from blood (not recorded which). These receptors originate from a woman between 45 and 65 years old who had recovered from COVID-19. Both conserved end residues are part of each CDR3. The D gene is left open where the match is weak. Size is stated for part of the rows, as once, few or many counts, or as a class when the clone is expanded.

CDR3: CAISRGPNYGYTF; DNA: TGTGCCATCTCGCGGGGACCTAACTATGGCTACACCTTC; size: .; D: .; V: TRBV6-5; J: TRBJ1-2; length: 13
CDR3: CASSIDRVATGELFF; DNA: TGTGCCAGTAGTATCGACAGGGTCGCGACCGGGGAGCTGTTTTTT; size: .; D: TRBD1; V: TRBV19; J: TRBJ2-2; length: 15
CDR3: CASTYGSGGPYEQYF; DNA: TGTGCCAGCACCTACGGGTCAGGGGGACCCTACGAGCAGTACTTC; size: .; D: TRBD1; V: TRBV2; J: TRBJ2-7; length: 15
CDR3: CASSLSTGGEQYF; DNA: TGTGCCAGCAGCTTATCTACAGGGGGAGAGCAGTACTTC; size: .; D: TRBD1; V: TRBV7-6; J: TRBJ2-7; length: 13
CDR3: CASSSGQGNQPQHF; DNA: TGTGCCAGCAGCTCTGGACAGGGCAATCAGCCCCAGCATTTT; size: .; D: TRBD1; V: TRBV11-2; J: TRBJ1-5; length: 14
CDR3: CASSLTDTYEQYF; DNA: TGTGCCAGCAGCTTAACGGACACCTACGAGCAGTACTTC; size: .; D: .; V: TRBV11-2; J: TRBJ2-7; length: 13
CDR3: CASSTAQGLRGTGELFF; DNA: TGTGCCAGTAGTACCGCTCAGGGGTTGCGAGGCACCGGGGAGCTGTTTTTT; size: .; D: .; V: TRBV19; J: TRBJ2-2; length: 17
CDR3: CASSRAQGIAFF; DNA: TGTGCCAGCAGCCGAGCCCAGGGGATCGCTTTCTTT; size: .; D: .; V: TRBV12-3/TRBV12-4; J: TRBJ1-1; length: 12
CDR3: CASSFGQRGTGGNTIYF; DNA: TGTGCCAGCAGCTTCGGCCAACGGGGGACAGGTGGAAACACCATATATTTT; size: .; D: TRBD1; V: TRBV11-2; J: TRBJ1-3; length: 17
CDR3: CASNLAGPQETQYF; DNA: TGTGCCAGTAACCTAGCGGGACCGCAAGAGACCCAGTACTTC; size: .; D: TRBD2; V: TRBV19; J: TRBJ2-5; length: 14
CDR3: CASSQVRGQVAFF; DNA: TGTGCCAGCAGCCAAGTAAGGGGCCAAGTAGCTTTCTTT; size: .; D: .; V: TRBV4-2; J: TRBJ1-1; length: 13
CDR3: CASKPLAGEAYNEQFF; DNA: TGTGCCAGCAAACCTCTAGCGGGAGAGGCCTACAATGAGCAGTTCTTC; size: .; D: TRBD2; V: TRBV11-2; J: TRBJ2-1; length: 16
CDR3: CASSAALSNQPQHF; DNA: TGTGCCAGCAGTGCTGCACTTAGCAATCAGCCCCAGCATTTT; size: .; D: .; V: TRBV2; J: TRBJ1-5; length: 14
CDR3: CASSSRTENSPLHF; DNA: TGCGCCAGCAGCAGCCGTACGGAGAATTCACCCCTCCACTTT; size: few; D: .; V: TRBV5-1; J: TRBJ1-6; length: 14
CDR3: CASSPPGQGISGNTIYF; DNA: TGTGCCAGCTCACCACCGGGACAGGGGATCTCTGGAAACACCATATATTTT; size: .; D: TRBD1; V: TRBV18; J: TRBJ1-3; length: 17
CDR3: CASSKTSGRDLGNFYEQYF; DNA: TGTGCCAGCAGCAAAACTAGCGGGAGGGACCTCGGAAATTTCTACGAGCAGTACTTC; size: .; D: .; V: TRBV21-1; J: TRBJ2-7; length: 19
CDR3: CASTRGQTSNQPQHF; DNA: TGTGCCAGCACTAGAGGGCAGACTAGCAATCAGCCCCAGCATTTT; size: few; D: .; V: TRBV2; J: TRBJ1-5; length: 15
CDR3: CASSGTSGSSSYNEQFF; DNA: TGTGCCAGCTCCGGGACTAGCGGGAGTAGCTCCTACAATGAGCAGTTCTTC; size: .; D: TRBD2; V: TRBV11-2; J: TRBJ2-1; length: 17
CDR3: CASSLSLLAKNIQYF; DNA: TGTGCCAGCAGTTTATCTCTGTTAGCCAAAAACATTCAGTACTTC; size: .; D: .; V: TRBV27; J: TRBJ2-4; length: 15